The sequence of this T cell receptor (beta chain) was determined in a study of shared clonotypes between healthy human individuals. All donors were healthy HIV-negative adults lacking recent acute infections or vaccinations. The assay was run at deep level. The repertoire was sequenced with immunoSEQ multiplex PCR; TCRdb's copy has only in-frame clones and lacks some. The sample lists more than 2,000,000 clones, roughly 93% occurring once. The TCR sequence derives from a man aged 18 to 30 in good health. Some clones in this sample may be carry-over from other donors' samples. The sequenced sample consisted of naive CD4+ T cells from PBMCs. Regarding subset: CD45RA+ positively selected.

This chain's CDR3 is CASSARGAPNYGYTF. The CDR3 DNA follows: TGTGCCAGCAGTGCCCGGGGGGCGCCTAACTATGGCTACACCTTC. The chain combines TRBV6-5 with TRBJ1-2; D possibly corresponds to TRBD1 (6 bases). Between the trimmed V and J ends, which lost 5 bases and 0 bases, there was a span of 13 bases. This CDR3 region has 15 residues. Germline V CDR1 and CDR2: MNHEY, SVGAGI.